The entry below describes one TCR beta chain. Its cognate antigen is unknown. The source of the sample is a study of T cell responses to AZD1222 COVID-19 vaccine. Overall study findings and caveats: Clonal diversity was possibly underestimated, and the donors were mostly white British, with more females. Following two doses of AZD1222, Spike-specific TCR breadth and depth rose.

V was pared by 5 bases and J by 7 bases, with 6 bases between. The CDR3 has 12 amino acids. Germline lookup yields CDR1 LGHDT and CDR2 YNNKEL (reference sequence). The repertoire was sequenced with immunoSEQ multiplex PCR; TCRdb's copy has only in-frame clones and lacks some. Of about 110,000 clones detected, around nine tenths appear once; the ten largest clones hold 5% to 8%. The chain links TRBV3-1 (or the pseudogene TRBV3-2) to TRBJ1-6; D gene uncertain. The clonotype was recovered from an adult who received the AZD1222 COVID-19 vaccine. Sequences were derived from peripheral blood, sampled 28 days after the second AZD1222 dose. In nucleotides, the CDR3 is TGTGCCAGCAGCGACGGGAATTCACCCCTCCACTTT. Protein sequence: CASSDGNSPLHF.